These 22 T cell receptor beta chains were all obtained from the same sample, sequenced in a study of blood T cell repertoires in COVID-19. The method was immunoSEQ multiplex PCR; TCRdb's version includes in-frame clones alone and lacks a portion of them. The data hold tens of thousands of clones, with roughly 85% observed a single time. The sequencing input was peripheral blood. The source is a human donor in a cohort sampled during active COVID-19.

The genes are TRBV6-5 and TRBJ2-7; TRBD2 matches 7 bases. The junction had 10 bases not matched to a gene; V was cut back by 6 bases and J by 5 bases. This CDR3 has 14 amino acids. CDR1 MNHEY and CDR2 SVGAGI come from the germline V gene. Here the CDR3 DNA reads TGTGCCAGCAGCCGCACGGCGGGAGAGGACGAGCAGTACTTC. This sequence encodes CASSRTAGEDEQYF.

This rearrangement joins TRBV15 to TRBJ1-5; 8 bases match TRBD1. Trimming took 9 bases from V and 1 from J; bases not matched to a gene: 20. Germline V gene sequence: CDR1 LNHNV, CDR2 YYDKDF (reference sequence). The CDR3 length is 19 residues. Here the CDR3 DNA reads TGTGCCACACGGACAGGGATAAATTTCGACTCCCAAAGCAATCAGCCCCAGCATTTT. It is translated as CATRTGINFDSQSNQPQHF.

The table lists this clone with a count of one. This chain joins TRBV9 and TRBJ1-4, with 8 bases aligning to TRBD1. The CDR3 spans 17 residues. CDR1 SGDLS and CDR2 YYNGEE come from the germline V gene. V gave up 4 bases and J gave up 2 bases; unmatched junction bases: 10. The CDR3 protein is CASSPRTGLRTNEKLFF. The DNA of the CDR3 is TGTGCCAGCAGCCCTCGGACAGGGTTACGGACTAATGAAAAACTGTTTTTT. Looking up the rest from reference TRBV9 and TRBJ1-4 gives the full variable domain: DSGVTQTPKHLITATGQRVTLRCSPRSGDLSVYWYQQSLDQGLQFLIQYYNGEERAKGNILERFSAQQFPDLHSELNLSSLELGDSALYFCASSPRTGLRTNEKLFFGSGTQLSVL.

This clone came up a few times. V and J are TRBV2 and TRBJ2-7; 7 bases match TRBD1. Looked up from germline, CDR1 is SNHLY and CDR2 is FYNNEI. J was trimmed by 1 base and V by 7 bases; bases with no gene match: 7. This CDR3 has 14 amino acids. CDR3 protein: CASNKGAESYEQYF. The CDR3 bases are TGTGCCAGCAACAAGGGGGCGGAATCCTACGAGCAGTACTTC.

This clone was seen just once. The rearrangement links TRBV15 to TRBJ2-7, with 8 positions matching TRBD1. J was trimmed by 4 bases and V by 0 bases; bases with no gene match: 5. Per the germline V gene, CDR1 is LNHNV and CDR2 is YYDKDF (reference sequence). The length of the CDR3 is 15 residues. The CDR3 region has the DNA TGTGCCACCAGCAGAGATACGGGACAGGTTTACGAGCAGTACTTC. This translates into CATSRDTGQVYEQYF.

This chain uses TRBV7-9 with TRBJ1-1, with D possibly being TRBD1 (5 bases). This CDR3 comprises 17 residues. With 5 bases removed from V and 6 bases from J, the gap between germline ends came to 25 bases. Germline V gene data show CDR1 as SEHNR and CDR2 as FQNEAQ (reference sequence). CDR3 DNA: TGTGCCAGCAGCCTCACCCCACGAAGGGGCAGAGACGCTGAAGCTTTCTTT. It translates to CASSLTPRRGRDAEAFF.

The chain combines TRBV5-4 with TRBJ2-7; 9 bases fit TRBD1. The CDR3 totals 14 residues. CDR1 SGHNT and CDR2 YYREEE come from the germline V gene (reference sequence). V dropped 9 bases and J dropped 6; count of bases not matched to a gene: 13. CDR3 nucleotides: TGTGCCACCCACCGCTCGGGACAGGGTAGCGAGCAGTACTTC. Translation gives CATHRSGQGSEQYF.

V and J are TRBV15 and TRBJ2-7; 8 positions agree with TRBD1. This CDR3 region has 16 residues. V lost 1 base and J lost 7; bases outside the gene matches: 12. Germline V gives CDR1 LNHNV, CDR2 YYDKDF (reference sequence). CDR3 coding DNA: TGTGCCACCAGCAGAGCTGGGACAGGTCCCCTATCGGAGCAGTACTTC. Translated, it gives CATSRAGTGPLSEQYF. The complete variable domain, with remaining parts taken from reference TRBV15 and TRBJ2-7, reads DAMVIQNPRYQVTQFGKPVTLSCSQTLNHNVMYWYQQKSSQAPKLLFHYYDKDFNNEADTPDNFQSRRPNTSFCFLDIRSPGLGDTAMYLCATSRAGTGPLSEQYFGPGTRLTVT.

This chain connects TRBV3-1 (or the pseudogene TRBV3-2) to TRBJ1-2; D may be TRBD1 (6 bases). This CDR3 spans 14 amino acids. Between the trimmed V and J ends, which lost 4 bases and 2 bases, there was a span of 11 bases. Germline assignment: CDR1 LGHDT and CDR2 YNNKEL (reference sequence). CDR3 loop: CASSPEDRNYGYTF. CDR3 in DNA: TGTGCCAGCAGCCCAGAGGACAGAAACTATGGCTACACCTTC.

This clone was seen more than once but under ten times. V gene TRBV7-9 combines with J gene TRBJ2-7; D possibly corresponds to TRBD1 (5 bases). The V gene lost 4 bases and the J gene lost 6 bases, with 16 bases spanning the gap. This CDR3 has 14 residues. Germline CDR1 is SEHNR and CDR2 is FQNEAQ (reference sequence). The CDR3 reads CASSSGQGRSEQYF. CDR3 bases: TGTGCCAGCAGCTCCGGGCAGGGCAGGAGCGAGCAGTACTTC.

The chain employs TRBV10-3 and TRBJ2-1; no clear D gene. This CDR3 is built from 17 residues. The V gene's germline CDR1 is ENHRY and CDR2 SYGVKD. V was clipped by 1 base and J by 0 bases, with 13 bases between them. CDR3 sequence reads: CAISEFSSSSSYNEQFF. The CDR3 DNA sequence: TGTGCCATCAGTGAGTTCTCGTCTTCCAGCTCCTACAATGAGCAGTTCTTC.

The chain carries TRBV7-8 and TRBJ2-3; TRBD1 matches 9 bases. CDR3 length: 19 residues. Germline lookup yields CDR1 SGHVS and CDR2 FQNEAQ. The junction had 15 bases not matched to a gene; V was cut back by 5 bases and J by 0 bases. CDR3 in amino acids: CASSPFRDRDWTSTDTQYF. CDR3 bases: TGTGCCAGCAGCCCTTTCCGGGACAGGGATTGGACTAGCACAGATACGCAGTATTTT.

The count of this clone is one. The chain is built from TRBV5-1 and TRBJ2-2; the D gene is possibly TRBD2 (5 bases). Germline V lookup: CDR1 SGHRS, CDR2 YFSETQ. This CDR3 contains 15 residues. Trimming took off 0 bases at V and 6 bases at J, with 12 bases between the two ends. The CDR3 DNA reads TGCGCCAGCAGCTTGGGCCTAGGCGGGTCCGGGGAGCTGTTTTTT. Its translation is CASSLGLGGSGELFF.

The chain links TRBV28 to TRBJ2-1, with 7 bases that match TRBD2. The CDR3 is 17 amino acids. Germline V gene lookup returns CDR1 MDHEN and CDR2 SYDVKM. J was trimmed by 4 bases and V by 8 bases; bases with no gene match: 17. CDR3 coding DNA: TGTGCCAGCTCCGGGAGGCCCCCCCGGGTTAGGTACAATGAGCAGTTCTTC. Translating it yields CASSGRPPRVRYNEQFF. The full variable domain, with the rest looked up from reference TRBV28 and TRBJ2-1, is DVKVTQSSRYLVKRTGEKVFLECVQDMDHENMFWYRQDPGLGLRLIYFSYDVKMKEKGDIPEGYSVSREKKERFSLILESASTNQTSMYLCASSGRPPRVRYNEQFFGPGTRLTVL.

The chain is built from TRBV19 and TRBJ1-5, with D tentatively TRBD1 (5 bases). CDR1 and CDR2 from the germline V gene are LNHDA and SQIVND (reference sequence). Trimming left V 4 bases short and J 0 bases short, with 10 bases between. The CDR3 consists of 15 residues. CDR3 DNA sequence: TGTGCCAGTAGTAAAGGAAGGGGTAGCAATCAGCCCCAGCATTTT. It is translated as CASSKGRGSNQPQHF.

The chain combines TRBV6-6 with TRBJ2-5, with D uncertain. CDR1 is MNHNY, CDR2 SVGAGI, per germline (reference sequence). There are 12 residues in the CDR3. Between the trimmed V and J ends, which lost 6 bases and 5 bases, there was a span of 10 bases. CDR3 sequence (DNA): TGTGCCAGCAGCCAAACCCGGGAGACCCAGTACTTC. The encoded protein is CASSQTRETQYF.

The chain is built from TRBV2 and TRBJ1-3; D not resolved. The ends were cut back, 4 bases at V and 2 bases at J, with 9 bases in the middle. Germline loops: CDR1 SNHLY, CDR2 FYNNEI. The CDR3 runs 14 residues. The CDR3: CASSVQEAGNTIYF. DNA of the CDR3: TGTGCCAGCAGTGTTCAGGAGGCTGGAAACACCATATATTTT.

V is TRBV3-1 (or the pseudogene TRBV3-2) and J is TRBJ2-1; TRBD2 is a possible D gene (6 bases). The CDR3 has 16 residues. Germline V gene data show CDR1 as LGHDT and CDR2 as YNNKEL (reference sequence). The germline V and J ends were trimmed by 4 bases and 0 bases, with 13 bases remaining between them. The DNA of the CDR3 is TGTGCCAGCAGCCTCGAGCGGGCGAGCTCCTACAATGAGCAGTTCTTC. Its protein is CASSLERASSYNEQFF.

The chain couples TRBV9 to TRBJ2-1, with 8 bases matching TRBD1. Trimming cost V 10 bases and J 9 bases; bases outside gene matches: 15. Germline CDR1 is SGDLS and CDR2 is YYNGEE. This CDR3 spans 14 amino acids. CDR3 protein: CASCPITGGGEQFF. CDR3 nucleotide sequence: TGTGCCTCGTGCCCAATAACAGGGGGAGGTGAGCAGTTCTTC.

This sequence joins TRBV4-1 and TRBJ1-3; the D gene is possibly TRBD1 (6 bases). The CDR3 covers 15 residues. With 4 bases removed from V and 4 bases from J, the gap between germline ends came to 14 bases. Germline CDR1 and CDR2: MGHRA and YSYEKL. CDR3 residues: CASSPVQGTGNTIYF. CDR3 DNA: TGCGCCAGCAGCCCCGTTCAGGGGACGGGAAACACCATATATTTT.

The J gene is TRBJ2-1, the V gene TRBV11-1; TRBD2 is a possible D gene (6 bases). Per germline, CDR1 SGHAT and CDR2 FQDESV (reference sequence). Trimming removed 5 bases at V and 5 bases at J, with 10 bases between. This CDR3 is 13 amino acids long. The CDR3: CASSRGINNEQFF. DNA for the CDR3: TGTGCCAGCAGCCGGGGGATTAACAATGAGCAGTTCTTC.

CDR3 residues: CASSEARGGRSEAFF. CDR3 bases: TGTGCCAGCAGTGAAGCGCGGGGGGGCCGATCTGAAGCTTTCTTT. The chain employs TRBV2 and TRBJ1-1, with D possibly TRBD1 on 6 matching bases. In germline, CDR1 is SNHLY, CDR2 FYNNEI. This CDR3 region has 15 residues. Deletions cut 0 bases from V and 6 bases from J, with 14 bases between. The whole variable domain, remainder taken from reference TRBV2 and TRBJ1-1, is EPEVTQTPSHQVTQMGQEVILRCVPISNHLYFYWYRQILGQKVEFLVSFYNNEISEKSEIFDDQFSVERPDGSNFTLKIRSTKLEDSAMYFCASSEARGGRSEAFFGQGTRLTVV.